This T cell receptor beta chain stems from a study of blood T cell repertoires in COVID-19. About the research overall: The study drew acute and convalescent COVID-19 samples from the United States, Italy and Spain. Sources were T cells, B-cell-depleted T cells, or PBMCs; the material itself was cDNA or gDNA.

In the authors' workflow: Nucleated cell counts were estimated from reference gene primer amplification. Repertoires were generated with immunoSEQ multiplex PCR, while TCRdb's copy carries only in-frame clones and drops some. V and J calls and clone size are those listed in that table; D and trimming were worked out from the DNA. The sample lists some 130,000 clones, around 78% occurring once. Trimming took off 5 bases at V and 6 bases at J, with 17 bases between the two ends. Germline assignment: CDR1 SGHTA and CDR2 FQGTGA. This CDR3 has 15 residues. The source of this sequence is a human donor in a cohort sampled during active COVID-19. The source material was peripheral blood. V gene TRBV7-3 combines with J gene TRBJ2-1; a weak D match, TRBD1 (6 bases). The CDR3 region is CASSRSRTELNEQFF. The DNA for the CDR3 is TGTGCCAGCAGCCGAAGTAGGACAGAGCTCAATGAGCAGTTCTTC.